This record concerns one T cell receptor beta chain sequence. This sample was included in a study of OX40 agonist ivuxolimab in advanced cancers. Clones were sequenced by immunoSEQ multiplex PCR, and TCRdb holds only the in-frame ones, with some missing. The repertoire consists of approximately 94,000 clones, with approximately 90% occurring once and the leading ten covering around 0.76%. V shed 5 bases and J shed 5 bases, with 9 bases lying between them. Germline-derived CDR1 and CDR2 are SGHAT and FQNNGV. The CDR3 is 12 amino acids. This receptor was obtained from an adult with an advanced solid tumor such as melanoma, head and neck, liver or kidney cancer. This rearrangement joins TRBV11-2 to TRBJ1-1, with D perhaps matching TRBD1 (6 bases). The input for sequencing was CD4+ or CD8+ T cells sorted from blood, taken in a trial of the OX40 agonist ivuxolimab. CDR3 loop: CASSPGETEAFF. In DNA form, the CDR3 reads TGTGCCAGCAGCCCAGGGGAAACTGAAGCTTTCTTT.